The source of this T cell receptor (beta chain) is a study of identical twins. Trimming removed 5 bases from V and 7 bases from J, with 20 bases in between. This CDR3 has 16 amino acids. CDR1 and CDR2 (germline): MNHEY, SVGAGI. Healthy Caucasian donors formed the entire cohort. Carrying unique molecular identifiers, the cDNA also gained a universal primer site through template switching. TCRdb independently ran MiXCR on the 5' RACE reads; one entry per CDR3 protein. The repertoire holds some 630,000 distinct CDR3 sequences, under 8.5% seen once, with 1.6% in the top ten. Overall study findings and caveats: Abundant beta clonotypes from cord blood bore fewer insertions; memory repertoires lacked this pattern.

This clonotype came up a few times. The antigen is unknown. Another study also made use of these data, one on yellow fever vaccine responses in identical twins.

This chain joins TRBV6-5 and TRBJ2-2; tentatively, D is TRBD1 or TRBD2 (5 bases each). The sample taken for sequencing was PBMCs. The receptor was isolated from a young woman in good health. This chain's CDR3 is CASSHQSGRVGGELFF. The CDR3 DNA sequence: TGTGCCAGCAGTCACCAAAGCGGCAGGGTTGGCGGGGAGCTGTTTTTT.